This is a list of T cell receptor beta chains from one sample in a study of control samples from healthy donors and cancer patients. Sequenced by immunoSEQ multiplex PCR; TCRdb stores in-frame clones only, minus some. Of 170,000 or so clones listed, roughly 94% are singletons. Sequenced: blood. These receptors were collected from a woman between 18 and 29 years old in good health. The CDR3 runs from the conserved cysteine through the conserved F or W. The D gene is left open where the match is weak. The size entry is marked missing in some rows and otherwise reads once, few, many or a size class.

CDR3 length,D gene,J gene,clone size,V gene,CDR3 DNA,CDR3 protein
14,TRBD1,TRBJ2-7,once,TRBV13,TGTGCCAGCAGCTTGGGACAGGGTCCCTACGAGCAGTACTTC,CASSLGQGPYEQYF
19,NA,TRBJ1-4,NA,TRBV4-3,TGCGCCAGCAGCCCGACCTCCAACTCCGGTACGGGGGCTAATGAAAAACTGTTTTTT,CASSPTSNSGTGANEKLFF
17,TRBD2,TRBJ2-7,NA,TRBV28,TGTGCCAGCAGCCTCGCTTCGGCGGGAGACCTCTCCTACGAGCAGTACTTC,CASSLASAGDLSYEQYF
15,NA,TRBJ1-2,NA,TRBV2,TGTGCCAGCAGTTCGTCGAAACCCCCTAACATTGGCTACACCTTC,CASSSSKPPNIGYTF
13,NA,TRBJ1-1,once,TRBV5-4,TGTGCCAGCAGCCTACATATGAACACTGAAGCTTTCTTT,CASSLHMNTEAFF
14,TRBD1,TRBJ2-5,NA,TRBV5-1,TGCGCCAGCAGCTTCGACAGGGCCAGAGAGACCCAGTACTTC,CASSFDRARETQYF
22,NA,TRBJ2-3,NA,TRBV21-1,TGTGCCAGCAGCAAAGATAGAGGCGGGGCTCAACTACCGTGTCCTGGATCAGATACGCAGTATTTT,CASSKDRGGAQLPCPGSDTQYF
12,NA,TRBJ2-5,NA,TRBV3-1/TRBV3-2,TGTGCCAGCAGCCGGACAGATGAGACCCAGTACTTC,CASSRTDETQYF
15,NA,TRBJ2-1,NA,TRBV5-8,TGTGCCAGCAGCTTGGGGGGTTCTACGGTTGATGAGCAGTTCTTC,CASSLGGSTVDEQFF
13,NA,TRBJ1-2,NA,TRBV10-3,TGTGCCATCAGTGAAATACAGGGAGATGGCTACACCTTC,CAISEIQGDGYTF
11,NA,TRBJ2-5,NA,TRBV6-5,TGTGCCAGCACCTTAGGGGAGACCCAGTACTTC,CASTLGETQYF
15,NA,TRBJ1-1,NA,TRBV29-1,TGCAGCGCCTTAGGAACCCGGGAGGACAGCACTGAAGCTTTCTTT,CSALGTREDSTEAFF
17,TRBD1,TRBJ1-1,once,TRBV5-3,TGTGCCAGAAGGAGGGGGCGAACCTCCTATTGGGGTACTGAAGCTTTCTTT,CARRRGRTSYWGTEAFF
14,NA,TRBJ2-7,NA,TRBV10-3,TGTGCCATCATGGTAGGGACCGATTCCTACGAGCAGTACTTC,CAIMVGTDSYEQYF
15,TRBD2,TRBJ2-5,NA,TRBV7-9,TGTGCCAGCAGCCTAGCGGGGGCCAACCAAGAGACCCAGTACTTC,CASSLAGANQETQYF
12,NA,TRBJ1-2,NA,TRBV12-3/TRBV12-4,TGTGCCAGCAGTTTAGTGTCGGATGGCTACACCTTC,CASSLVSDGYTF
14,TRBD1,TRBJ1-2,NA,TRBV13,TGTGCCAGCAGCTCCTACTTCAGGGGGTATGGCTACACCTTC,CASSSYFRGYGYTF
13,NA,TRBJ1-1,NA,TRBV19,TGTGCCAGTAGTATGGGGGTGGGCGCTGAAGCTTTCTTT,CASSMGVGAEAFF
17,TRBD2,TRBJ2-1,NA,TRBV10-3,TGTGCCATCAGTGAGTCGAGGGGGACTAGCGGGAGTGGTGAGCAGTTCTTC,CAISESRGTSGSGEQFF
14,NA,TRBJ2-3,NA,TRBV7-2,TGTGCCAGCAGCTCCCTTGATAGCACAGATACGCAGTATTTT,CASSSLDSTDTQYF
12,NA,TRBJ2-2,NA,TRBV11-3,TGTGCCAGCAGCCTACAGGGTCGGGAGCTGTTTTTT,CASSLQGRELFF
16,TRBD1,TRBJ1-5,few,TRBV3-1/TRBV3-2,TGTGCCAGCAGCCAATCCCGACAGGGGCAGAATCAGCCCCAGCATTTT,CASSQSRQGQNQPQHF
12,TRBD1,TRBJ1-2,NA,TRBV7-9,TGTGCCAGCAGCTTCAAGGGGGCTGGCTACACCTTC,CASSFKGAGYTF
15,TRBD1,TRBJ1-5,NA,TRBV6-5,TGTGCCACCCAAAAGCAAACAGGGGGCTTTCAGCCCCAGCATTTT,CATQKQTGGFQPQHF
17,TRBD1,TRBJ1-5,NA,TRBV23-1,TGCGCCAGCAGTCAATCGATCCAGGGGGAATGGACTCAGCCCCAGCATTTT,CASSQSIQGEWTQPQHF
17,TRBD2,TRBJ2-3,NA,TRBV3-1/TRBV3-2,TGTGCCAGCAGCCAAGATGGTAGCGGGAGGGGACCAGATACGCAGTATTTT,CASSQDGSGRGPDTQYF
14,NA,TRBJ2-7,NA,TRBV10-1,TGCGCCAGCAGTGAGTCCCTGAGCTCCTACGAGCAGTACTTC,CASSESLSSYEQYF
15,NA,TRBJ1-2,NA,TRBV28,TGTGCCAGCAGTCCAAGATACAGGGTAACCCATGGCTACACCTTC,CASSPRYRVTHGYTF
13,NA,TRBJ1-1,NA,TRBV7-2,TGTGCCAGCAGCTTTCACATGAACACTGAAGCTTTCTTT,CASSFHMNTEAFF
14,NA,TRBJ1-2,NA,TRBV2,TGTGCCAGCACAACAGGGTGGGAGAAAAGTGGCTACACCTTC,CASTTGWEKSGYTF
13,TRBD1,TRBJ2-7,NA,TRBV11-2,TGTGCCAGCAACAGGGACAGGGGGTACGAGCAGTACTTC,CASNRDRGYEQYF
15,TRBD1,TRBJ1-6,NA,TRBV6-2/TRBV6-3,TGTGCCAGCAGTCCACTAGGGGGCCGTAATTCACCCCTCCACTTT,CASSPLGGRNSPLHF
16,TRBD1,TRBJ2-4,NA,TRBV10-1,TGCGCCAGCAGTGAGTCGAATACAGGGGGCCAAAACATTCAGTACTTC,CASSESNTGGQNIQYF
14,NA,TRBJ1-4,NA,TRBV5-6,TGTGCCAGCAGCTTGGGGACAGCGGGTGAAAAACTGTTTTTT,CASSLGTAGEKLFF
14,NA,TRBJ2-1,NA,TRBV11-2,TGTGCCAGCAGGATCTCACTTACAACGGGGGAGCAGTTCTTC,CASRISLTTGEQFF
14,NA,TRBJ2-1,NA,TRBV19,TGTGCCAGTAGTATGGGTGGGGGTTACAATGAGCAGTTCTTC,CASSMGGGYNEQFF
15,TRBD1,TRBJ1-5,few,TRBV5-6,TGTGCCAGCAGCTTATGGGCAGGGGGCAGTCAGCCCCAGCATTTT,CASSLWAGGSQPQHF
13,NA,TRBJ1-1,NA,TRBV11-3,TGTGCCAGCAGCCAAAGGAGGAACACTGAAGCTTTCTTT,CASSQRRNTEAFF
13,NA,TRBJ1-2,NA,TRBV6-5,TGTGCCAGCAGTTACGGCCAGGCCGCTGGCTACACCTTC,CASSYGQAAGYTF
15,NA,TRBJ1-2,NA,TRBV7-9,TGTGCCAGCAGCTCCCGACAGAGTCCCCTCTATGGCTACACCTTC,CASSSRQSPLYGYTF
13,TRBD2,TRBJ2-7,NA,TRBV19,TGTGCCAGTAGTACTAGCGGAAGTACCGAGCAGTACTTC,CASSTSGSTEQYF